The following is a TCR beta chain sequence with its context. There is no known antigen for this receptor. No base quality information exists; no much larger clone differs at one position. Sample time point, as interpreted from the label and publication: pretreatment peripheral blood. A cohort of around 28 patients with locally advanced or metastatic urothelial carcinoma, treated at Memorial Sloan Kettering on a trial protocol, was included. Peripheral blood mononuclear cells were collected pretreatment and during treatment, at between 1 and 8 total time points per patient. The Qiagen DNeasy Blood extraction kit was used to purify genomic DNA from total PBMCs and from tumor samples. PBMCs were collected pretreatment and during treatment, and were isolated and stored as previously described. The entry originates in a study of PD-L1 blockade in urothelial cancer (dated by TCRdb to the late 2010s). With respect to the entire study: All patients started therapy in about 2014 and received atezolizumab 1,200 mg intravenously every 3 weeks. A median of around 150,000 T cells and just over 80,000 unique TCRs was obtained from blood samples, and a median clonality of around 0.08 was observed. About 85% of the 29 patients were identified as males with urothelial cancer of bladder origin, and a prior smoking history was reported by 18 of 29 patients. The study, an exploratory multi-omic analysis, examined somatic, immune and clinical correlates of response to PD-L1 blockade with atezolizumab in urothelial cancer. Durable clinical benefit was defined as a progression-free survival longer than 6 months, and TCR features were additionally tested against progression-free survival and overall survival. In the same patients, pretreatment tumors underwent whole exome sequencing and RNA sequencing in addition to TCR sequencing. Twenty-nine patients had pretreatment blood TCR-seq, roughly 24 had at least one posttreatment blood collection, and roughly 24 had tumor TCR-seq. Blood samples were analyzed at 3 weeks after treatment start (second dose) and at 6 weeks after treatment start. Pretreatment tumor samples, along with matched peripheral blood collected serially before and after atezolizumab treatment, underwent TCR sequencing. Under 10 patients reached durable clinical benefit, while 20 or so patients did not. An ECOG performance status of 0 or 1 was recorded for the patients, and 0 to 3 prior chemotherapy regimens had been received by the patients.

Each PCR received spiked-in synthetic TCR analog templates so that absolute template abundance could be estimated from read counts. TCRbeta CDR3 regions were amplified from genomic DNA with bias-controlled V and J gene primers using the immunoSEQ assay. Sequencing of rearranged TCRbeta segments was done at approximately 20X coverage. In the authors' own workflow: Clustering was used to correct sequencing errors, and CDR3s were annotated against IMGT so that V, D and J genes could be assigned. Downstream analyses used only productive TCRbeta rearrangements and left out out-of-frame or stop-codon sequences. To compute clonality, Shannon entropy was normalized by the log of the number of unique productive sequences and then subtracted from one. Fisher's exact test with Benjamini-Hochberg correction, using a cutoff of adjusted p below 0.01, was how clones that differed between time points or between blood and tumor were identified. The table comes from immuneACCESS by way of TCRdb, which keeps in-frame sequences with V and J called. Part of the clones is missing from these tables; in studies checked, under half for an unresolved V gene and the rest for unknown reasons. The V and J calls and clone size come from that table; D and trimming were worked out from the DNA. The table for this sample lists 70,000 to 90,000 clones; over 75% of them were counted only once. The ten largest make up 13% to 15% of the sample.

What the work shows at the level of the full study, not this receptor alone: Improved progression-free and overall survival was associated with having pretreatment peripheral blood TCR clonality below the median. Because the sample size was small (n ≈ 27) and many exploratory analyses were performed, the results are intended to be hypothesis-generating. Greater expansion of tumor-associated TCR clones in peripheral blood 3 weeks after the start of treatment was observed in patients with durable benefit (n of about 20, p = 0.022).

The V and J ends are trimmed by 1 base and 11 bases, leaving 15 bases between them. The CDR3 spans 15 residues, from the cysteine through the phenylalanine. Only the CDR3 region is kept as DNA, spanning 45 bases read in frame from base 1. The CDR1 and CDR2 encoded by the germline V gene are SGHVS and FQNEAQ. This clonotype was sampled from a man aged 60 to 75 with urothelial cancer. The specimen was PBMCs, collected around atezolizumab (anti-PD-L1) treatment. The receptor chain draws on TRBV7-8 and TRBJ1-6; TRBD1 is a weak D gene call, 6 bases matching. The base sequence is TGTGCCAGCAGCTTAGGAGGGGGATTCGGGACACCCCTCCACTTT. This gives the protein CASSLGGGFGTPLHF.